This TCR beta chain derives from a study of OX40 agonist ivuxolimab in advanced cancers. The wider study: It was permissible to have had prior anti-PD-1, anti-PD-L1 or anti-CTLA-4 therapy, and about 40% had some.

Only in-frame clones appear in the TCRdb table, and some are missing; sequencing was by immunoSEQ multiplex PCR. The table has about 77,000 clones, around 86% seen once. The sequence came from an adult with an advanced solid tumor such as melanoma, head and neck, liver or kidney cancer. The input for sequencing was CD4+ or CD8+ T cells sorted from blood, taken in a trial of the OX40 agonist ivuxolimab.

The CDR3 is CASSSSVPRPEQFF. CDR3 in DNA: TGTGCCAGTAGCAGCTCCGTCCCTAGACCCGAGCAGTTCTTC. V and J are TRBV19 and TRBJ2-1; D ambiguous. CDR1 LNHDA and CDR2 SQIVND come from the germline V gene (reference sequence). The CDR3 totals 14 residues. V shed 6 bases and J shed 10 bases, with 19 bases lying between them.